This paragraph reports one T cell receptor beta chain. Germline-derived CDR1 and CDR2 are GTSNPN and SVGIG (reference sequence). The CDR3 has 13 amino acids. With 2 bases removed from V and 4 bases from J, the gap between germline ends came to 9 bases. The data were taken from a study of blood T cell repertoires in COVID-19. Whole-study context: There were acute and convalescent COVID-19 samples, and they came from the United States, Italy and Spain. The cDNA or gDNA used as material had been derived from T cells, B-cell-depleted T cells, or PBMCs.

Authors' methods: Reference gene primer amplification gave estimated nucleated cell counts. Sequenced by immunoSEQ multiplex PCR; TCRdb stores in-frame clones only, minus some. The V and J calls and clone size come from that table; D and trimming were worked out from the DNA. This table has more than 95,000 clones, roughly 85% appearing once. The material sequenced was peripheral blood. The chain joins TRBV30 to TRBJ1-5; D gene unclear. The TCR was taken from a man aged 50 or older with acute or convalescent COVID-19. CDR3 nucleotides: TGTGCCTGGAGTTTTGAGGGAAATCAGCCCCAGCATTTT. Translated, it gives CAWSFEGNQPQHF.